This T cell receptor (beta chain) was sequenced for a study of identical twins. Study-level results: Where beta out-of-frame sequences were concerned, excess twin sharing was weaker.

TCRdb re-analysed the 5' RACE reads in MiXCR, keeping a single row per CDR3 protein. Among around 690,000 distinct CDR3 sequences listed, 21% were seen once. Details on this clonotype: Its antigen remains unidentified.

V was pared by 0 bases and J by 5 bases, with 11 bases between. Germline V lookup: CDR1 ENHRY, CDR2 SYGVKD. The length of the CDR3 is 14 residues. This same sample was also part of a study on T cells expressing NK-cell markers. According to that study: There were four donors in whom these clonotypes also led the CD3+CD56-NKG2C+ fraction.

This sequence originates from a woman between 18 and 29 years old in good health. The specimen was PBMCs. The rearrangement joins TRBV10-3 to TRBJ2-7; D is unclear. Here the CDR3 DNA reads TGTGCCATCAGTGAGTCGGGCCAGGCGCACGAGCAGTACTTC. It codes for CAISESGQAHEQYF.